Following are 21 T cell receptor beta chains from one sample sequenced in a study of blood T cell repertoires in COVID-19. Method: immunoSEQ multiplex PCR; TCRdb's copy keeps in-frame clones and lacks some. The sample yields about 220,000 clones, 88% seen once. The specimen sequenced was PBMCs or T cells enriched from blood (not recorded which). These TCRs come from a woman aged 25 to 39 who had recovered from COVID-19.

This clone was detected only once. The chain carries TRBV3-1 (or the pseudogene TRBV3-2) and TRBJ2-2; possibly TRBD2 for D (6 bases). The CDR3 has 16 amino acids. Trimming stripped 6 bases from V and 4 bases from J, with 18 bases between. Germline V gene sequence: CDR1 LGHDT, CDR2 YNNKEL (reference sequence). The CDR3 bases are TGTGCCAGCAGTCACACGTATTTCGGGGGCACCGGGGAGCTGTTTTTT. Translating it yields CASSHTYFGGTGELFF.

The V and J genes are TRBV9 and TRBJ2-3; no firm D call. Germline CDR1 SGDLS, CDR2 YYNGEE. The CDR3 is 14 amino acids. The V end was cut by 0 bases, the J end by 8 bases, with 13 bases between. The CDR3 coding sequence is TGTGCCAGCAGCGTAGTTGATGGATCGGGTACGCAGTATTTT. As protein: CASSVVDGSGTQYF.

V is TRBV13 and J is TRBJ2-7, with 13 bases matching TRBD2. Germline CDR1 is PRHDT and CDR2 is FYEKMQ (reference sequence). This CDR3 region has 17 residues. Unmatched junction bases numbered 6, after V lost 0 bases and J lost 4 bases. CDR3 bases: TGTGCCAGCAGCTTAGGTCTTCGGACTAGCGGGGGTTACGAGCAGTACTTC. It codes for CASSLGLRTSGGYEQYF.

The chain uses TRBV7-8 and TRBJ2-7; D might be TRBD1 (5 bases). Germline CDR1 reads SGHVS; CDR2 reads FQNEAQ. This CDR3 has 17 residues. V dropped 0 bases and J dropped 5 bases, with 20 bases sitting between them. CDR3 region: CASSLALGAGRPDEQYF. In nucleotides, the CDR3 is TGTGCCAGCAGCTTAGCGTTAGGAGCAGGGCGGCCGGACGAGCAGTACTTC.

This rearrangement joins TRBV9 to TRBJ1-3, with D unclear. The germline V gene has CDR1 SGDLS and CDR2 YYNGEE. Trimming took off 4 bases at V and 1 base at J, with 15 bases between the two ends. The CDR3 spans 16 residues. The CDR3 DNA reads TGTGCCAGCAGCCCCCCCGGACTGTATTCTGGAAACACCATATATTTT. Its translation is CASSPPGLYSGNTIYF.

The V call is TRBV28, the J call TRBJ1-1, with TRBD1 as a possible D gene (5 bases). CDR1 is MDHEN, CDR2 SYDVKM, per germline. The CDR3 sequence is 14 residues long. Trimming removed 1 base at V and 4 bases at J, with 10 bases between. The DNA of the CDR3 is TGTGCCAGCAGTTTATCGGGGGTCCCCACTGAAGCTTTCTTT. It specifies CASSLSGVPTEAFF. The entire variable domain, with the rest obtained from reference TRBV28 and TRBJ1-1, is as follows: DVKVTQSSRYLVKRTGEKVFLECVQDMDHENMFWYRQDPGLGLRLIYFSYDVKMKEKGDIPEGYSVSREKKERFSLILESASTNQTSMYLCASSLSGVPTEAFFGQGTRLTVV.

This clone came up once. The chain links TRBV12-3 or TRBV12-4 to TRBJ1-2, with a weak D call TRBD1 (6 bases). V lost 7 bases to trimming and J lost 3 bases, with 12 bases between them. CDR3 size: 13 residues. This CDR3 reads CASTSQGYYGYTF. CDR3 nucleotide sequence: TGTGCCAGCACATCACAGGGCTACTATGGCTACACCTTC.

The CDR3 nucleotides read TGTGCCAGCAGTTCCCGGGACATTCAGTACTTC. Amino acids: CASSSRDIQYF. The chain recombines TRBV27 with TRBJ2-4, with no clear D. V was clipped by 4 bases and J by 8 bases, with 6 bases between them. Germline V lookup: CDR1 MNHEY, CDR2 SMNVEV (reference sequence). The CDR3 is made up of 11 amino acids.

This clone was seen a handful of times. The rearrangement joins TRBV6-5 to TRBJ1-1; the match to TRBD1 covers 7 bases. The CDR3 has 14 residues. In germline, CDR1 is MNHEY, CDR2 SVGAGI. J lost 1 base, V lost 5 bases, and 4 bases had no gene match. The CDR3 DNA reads TGTGCCAGCAGTCGGGACAGATGGAACACTGAAGCTTTCTTT. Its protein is CASSRDRWNTEAFF.

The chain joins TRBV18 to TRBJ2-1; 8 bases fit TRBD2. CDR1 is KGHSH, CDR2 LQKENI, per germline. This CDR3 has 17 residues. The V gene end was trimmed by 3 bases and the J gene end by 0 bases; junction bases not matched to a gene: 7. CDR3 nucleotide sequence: TGTGCCAGCTCACCTGAAAGAGCGGGGGCCTCCTACAATGAGCAGTTCTTC. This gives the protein CASSPERAGASYNEQFF. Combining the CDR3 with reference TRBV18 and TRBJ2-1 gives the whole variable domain NAGVMQNPRHLVRRRGQEARLRCSPMKGHSHVYWYRQLPEEGLKFMVYLQKENIIDESGMPKERFSAEFPKEGPSILRIQQVVRGDSAAYFCASSPERAGASYNEQFFGPGTRLTVL.

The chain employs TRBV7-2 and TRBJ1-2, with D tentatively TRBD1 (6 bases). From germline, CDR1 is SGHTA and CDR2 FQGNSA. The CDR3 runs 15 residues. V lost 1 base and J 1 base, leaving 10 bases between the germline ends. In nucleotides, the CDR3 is TGTGCCAGCAGCTTAGTTCGGACAGTTAACTATGGCTACACCTTC. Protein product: CASSLVRTVNYGYTF.

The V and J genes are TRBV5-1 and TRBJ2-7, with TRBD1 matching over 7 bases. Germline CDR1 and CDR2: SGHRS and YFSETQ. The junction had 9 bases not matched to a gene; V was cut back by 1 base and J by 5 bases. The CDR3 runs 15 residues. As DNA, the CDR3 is TGCGCCAGCAGCTTGCAAAGGGGGCCGGCCGACGAGCAGTACTTC. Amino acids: CASSLQRGPADEQYF.

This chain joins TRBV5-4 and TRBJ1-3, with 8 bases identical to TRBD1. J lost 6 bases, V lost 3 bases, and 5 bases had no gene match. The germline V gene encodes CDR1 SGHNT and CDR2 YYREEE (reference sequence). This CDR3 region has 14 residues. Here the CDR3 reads CASSSPTGANTIYF. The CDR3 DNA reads TGTGCCAGCAGCTCCCCGACAGGGGCAAACACCATATATTTT.

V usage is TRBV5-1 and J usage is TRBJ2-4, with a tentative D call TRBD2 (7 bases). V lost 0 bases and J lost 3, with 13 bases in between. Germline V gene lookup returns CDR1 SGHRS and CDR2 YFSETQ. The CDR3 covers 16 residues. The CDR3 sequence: CASSLDGGAGKNIQYF. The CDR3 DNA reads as TGCGCCAGCAGCTTGGATGGGGGGGCCGGCAAAAACATTCAGTACTTC.

In DNA, the CDR3 is TGTGCCAGCAGCTTGTGGACAGGGGAGAACACTGAAGCTTTCTTT. Amino acid sequence: CASSLWTGENTEAFF. The chain links TRBV9 to TRBJ1-1; 9 positions match TRBD1. J lost 1 base, V lost 4 bases, and 5 bases had no gene match. CDR1 is SGDLS, CDR2 YYNGEE, per germline. The CDR3 has 15 residues.

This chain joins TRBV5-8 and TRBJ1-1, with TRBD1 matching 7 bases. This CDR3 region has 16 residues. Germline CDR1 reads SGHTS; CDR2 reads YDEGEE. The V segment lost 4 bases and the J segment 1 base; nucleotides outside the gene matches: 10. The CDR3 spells CASSQGLTGRNTEAFF. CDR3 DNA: TGTGCCAGCAGCCAAGGCTTGACAGGGCGGAACACTGAAGCTTTCTTT.

The CDR3 DNA reads as TGTGCCAGCAGCTCTGCGGGTACAGATACGCAGTATTTT. It codes for CASSSAGTDTQYF. The chain is built from TRBV5-4 and TRBJ2-3; D possibly corresponds to TRBD2 (5 bases). Trimming pared 3 bases from V and 3 bases from J, leaving 8 bases between. Germline V CDR1 and CDR2: SGHNT, YYREEE (reference sequence). The CDR3 covers 13 residues.

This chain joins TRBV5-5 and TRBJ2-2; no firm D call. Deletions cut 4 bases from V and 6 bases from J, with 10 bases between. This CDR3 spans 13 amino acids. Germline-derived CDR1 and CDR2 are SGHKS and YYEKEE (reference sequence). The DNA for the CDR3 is TGTGCCAGCAGCCCAGGTTTTCCCGGGGAGCTGTTTTTT. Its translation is CASSPGFPGELFF.

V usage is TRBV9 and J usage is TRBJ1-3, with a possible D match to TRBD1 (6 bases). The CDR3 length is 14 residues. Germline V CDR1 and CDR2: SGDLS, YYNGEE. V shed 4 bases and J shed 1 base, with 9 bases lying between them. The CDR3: CASSIGTSGNTIYF. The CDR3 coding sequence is TGTGCCAGCAGCATTGGGACATCTGGAAACACCATATATTTT.

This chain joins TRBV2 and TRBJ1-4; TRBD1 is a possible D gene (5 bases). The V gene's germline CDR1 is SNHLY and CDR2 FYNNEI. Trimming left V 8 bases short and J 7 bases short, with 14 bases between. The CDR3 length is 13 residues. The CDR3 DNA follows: TGTGCCAGCCATCGGGGGGTTGGTGAAAAACTGTTTTTT. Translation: CASHRGVGEKLFF.

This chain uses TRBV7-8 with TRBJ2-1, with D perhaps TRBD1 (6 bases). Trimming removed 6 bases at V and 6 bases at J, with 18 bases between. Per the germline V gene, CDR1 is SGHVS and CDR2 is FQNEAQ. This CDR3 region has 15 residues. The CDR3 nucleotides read TGTGCCAGCAGATCCCGAGGGGGAAGGACCAATGAGCAGTTCTTC. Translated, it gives CASRSRGGRTNEQFF.